This T cell receptor beta chain is from a study of blood T cell repertoires in COVID-19 (dated by TCRdb to the early 2020s). In the study overall: Samples covering the acute and convalescent phases of COVID-19 were provided by collaborators in the United States, Italy and Spain. The material from the prospective study consisted of cDNA or gDNA derived from T cells, B-cell-depleted T cells, or PBMCs. Subjects who had been exposed to COVID-19, were actively infected with it, or had recovered from it provided the deeply sampled blood TCRbeta repertoires that made up the dataset. A freely available public database, intended as a resource for researchers studying the immune response to SARS-CoV-2, is where the repertoires were released. Samples were obtained from the ongoing ImmuneRACE study (first 160 participants) and from over 1,000 subjects provided by 6 global collaborators. A de-identified subject ID, COVID-19 status, age in years and sex were almost always included in the sample metadata. Where HLA class I and class II types were available, the types were taken from metadata supplied by the sample provider, not from assay-based typing.

In Seattle, one collaborating source enrolled patients while the infection was active and tracked those patients longitudinally over the course of disease. Collaborating institutions collected whole blood in K2EDTA tubes following their own protocols. For TCRbeta analysis, collaborators shipped samples in one of three forms: frozen whole blood, isolated PBMCs, or DNA extracted from either of those sample types. TCRbeta CDR3 regions were amplified from genomic DNA by means of the immunoSEQ Assay, a bias-controlled multiplex PCR. In the original analysis: Within the assay, amplification of reference gene primers was used to estimate how many nucleated cells each sample contained. To quantify the absolute abundance of each unique TCRbeta CDR3 rearrangement, sequence reads were collapsed and filtered. For each sample, productive Simpson clonality was calculated as the square root of Simpson's diversity index over productive rearrangements. The table was pulled from immuneACCESS by TCRdb, which kept in-frame rearrangements only. Such tables lose some clones; where checked, under half of the loss comes from unresolved V genes, and the rest has no known cause. That table supplies the V and J calls and clone size; D and trimming were determined from the DNA. The sample records under 350,000 clones, over 75% of which are singletons. Of the sample, 6.5% to 8% is held by the ten largest clones.

Looking up the germline V gene (reference sequence) yields CDR1 LNHDA and CDR2 SQIVND. The CDR3 sequence holds 15 residues, the cysteine and phenylalanine included. Only the CDR3 DNA is retained, 45 bases long and in frame from the first base. Trimming removed 6 bases from V and 5 bases from J; the gene matches leave 11 bases unexplained. This clone was seen at least ten times. Its antigen remains unidentified. Base-call qualities are not available, and no considerably larger clone is one nucleotide away. Findings and caveats that apply to the study as a whole: The quantity of clinical and demographic metadata differed by source and by participant and was supplied without curation.

The chain couples TRBV19 to TRBJ2-7; TRBD1 fits 9 bases in the junction. This TCR was sampled from a woman aged 25 to 39 with COVID-19, enrolled during active disease. Specimen: peripheral blood. The CDR3 protein sequence reads: CASSPGGDRDHEQYF. The DNA sequence reads TGTGCCAGTAGCCCTGGGGGGGACAGGGACCACGAGCAGTACTTC.